The clone carrying this T cell receptor beta chain has only a few counts. Its antigen remains unknown. Trimming removed 0 bases at V and 4 bases at J, with 12 bases between. Germline CDR1 is SGHDT and CDR2 is YYEEEE. The CDR3 extends over 15 amino acids. Time point reported: cycle 4 day 1 (C4D1), after more than five weeks of nivolumab. Each patient experienced a relapse that followed autologous stem cell transplantation, and brentuximab vedotin exposure varied. Under best response, outcomes were complete response, partial response or progressive disease. This entry is derived from a study of PD-1 blockade in classical Hodgkin lymphoma. General observations from the study: A reduction in baseline TCR diversity was reportedly seen in newly diagnosed patients relative to healthy donors. Partial responders and progressors had significantly lower baseline TCR diversity.

Profiled with immunoSEQ multiplex PCR; TCRdb holds only in-frame clones, not every one. Of about 93,000 clones listed, more than 70% are singletons. The material sequenced was peripheral blood mononuclear cells (PBMCs), taken before the fourth cycle of nivolumab. The chain links TRBV5-6 to TRBJ2-3, with D hard to call. The sequence was obtained from a human donor with classical Hodgkin lymphoma. CDR3 in amino acids: CASSLVLVAADTQYF. CDR3 nucleotides: TGTGCCAGCAGCTTGGTGTTGGTGGCGGCAGATACGCAGTATTTT.